Reported below is one T cell receptor beta chain. What this receptor recognizes is not known. Base qualities were left out, and no much larger clone turns up one base away. The data belong to a study of T-cell memory formation after mild COVID-19 (dated by TCRdb to the early 2020s). With respect to the entire study: Most TCR sequence clusters were specific to one of the two donors. Longitudinal TCRalpha and TCRbeta repertoire sequencing tracked T-cell clones expanding and contracting after mild COVID-19 in a couple of donors. Two young, previously healthy adult volunteers made up the cohort, one male and one female.

This sample was sequenced with an Illumina NovaSeq 6000. Using 5'RACE with constant-segment primers, TCRalpha and TCRbeta cDNA libraries were constructed, with sample barcodes and unique molecular identifiers added in the process. RNA was extracted from every sample with Trizol reagent. Amplification of the libraries took two PCR steps, and the second step added a second sample barcode plus Illumina TruSeq adapters. Libraries were sequenced on an Illumina NovaSeq with 2 x 150 bp paired-end reads. The original pipeline was this. Demultiplexing of reads and collapsing into UMI-guided consensus sequences were performed with migec v1.2.7. Using mixcr v2.1.11, the UMI consensuses were aligned to TRA and TRB V and J templates and assembled into clonotypes. A clonotype was counted as expanded or contracted only if both edgeR and NoisET called the change significant, with noise models trained on biological replicates. For edgeR calls, the cutoffs were a false discovery rate-adjusted p below 0.01 and a log2 fold-change threshold of 1. As an exploratory analysis of dynamics, max-normalized trajectories of the 1000 most abundant clonotypes were examined by PCA with hierarchical clustering. Separately sequenced CD4+ and CD8+ repertoires were used to assign a CD4 or CD8 phenotype to each responding clone. TCRdb's own reprocessing of the public reads used fastp at Q25 and MiXCR and kept productive beta chains. Rows are unified per CDR3 protein, each entry keeping the most common DNA and genes. TCRdb, not the original authors, processed these V and J calls. Within this sample are 550,000 to 700,000 distinct CDR3 sequences, with about a sixth of them counted one time only. The ten largest clones add up to about 11% of the sample.

Broad study findings and their caveats: SARS-CoV-2 specificity was not confirmed for the second-wave clones peaking on day 37. Clones contracting from day 15 to 85 had balanced CD4/CD8 phenotypes, while a second wave expanding from day 15 to 37 was biased towards CD4+. The study covered only a couple of mild cases, and larger cohorts including severe cases with pre-infection samples were considered necessary. The detection of some responding clones in pre-infection memory suggests that pre-existing cross-reactive memory T cells joined the SARS-CoV-2 response. Contracting CD4+ clones turned up mainly in the CM and EM memory subsets, whereas EMRA was where CD8+ clones were enriched.

Ficoll-Paque density gradient centrifugation was used to isolate PBMCs. Taken from the germline V gene (reference sequence), the CDR1 and CDR2 loops are DFQATT and SNEGSKA. Trimming takes 1 base from V and 7 bases from J, and the germline ends sit 11 bases apart. The CDR3 starts with the cysteine, ends with the phenylalanine, and has 14 residues. The kept DNA is CDR3 alone, 42 bases in frame from the first base. The chain was built from TRBV20-1 and TRBJ1-6, and the D gene may be TRBD1, 5 bases matching. This clonotype was obtained from an adult woman who had mild COVID-19 (a few samples of this study predate the infection). The sample titles of this study are shuffled in the database, so cell type and time point are left out; the donor was told from shared clones. Sequencing was carried out using PBMCs or a T cell subset sorted from them (not recorded which). In nucleotide form, the sequence is TGCAGTGCTAGAGGCGACAGAGAGAATTCACCCCTCCACTTT. Its amino acids are CSARGDRENSPLHF.